Listed below are T cell receptor beta chains from one sample, sequenced in a study of blood T cell repertoires in COVID-19. Data came from immunoSEQ multiplex PCR; TCRdb stores just in-frame clones and leaves some out. The table records over 250,000 clones, 70% to 90% of them present only once. Input material: peripheral blood. These receptors all come from a man in his forties or fifties with active or convalescent COVID-19. CDR3s include the opening cysteine and the closing phenylalanine or tryptophan. The order of the fields is clone size, V gene, J gene, D gene, CDR3 protein, CDR3 DNA. A D gene is named only where the DNA matches it firmly. Some rows mark clone size as missing; the rest say once, few, many or name a class of expanded clone.

-,TRBV18,TRBJ1-2,-,CASSQDSQPYGYTF,TGTGCCAGCTCCCAGGACAGCCAGCCCTATGGCTACACCTTC
-,TRBV6-4,TRBJ2-3,-,CASSPSGEIRTDTQYF,TGTGCCAGCAGCCCCTCGGGAGAGATAAGGACAGATACGCAGTATTTT
once,TRBV19,TRBJ2-1,-,CASSTAGAEQFF,TGTGCCAGTAGTACAGCAGGCGCCGAGCAGTTCTTC
few,TRBV7-8,TRBJ2-5,-,CASSKGHIEETQYF,TGTGCCAGCAGCAAAGGACACATAGAAGAGACCCAGTACTTC
-,TRBV2,TRBJ1-5,-,CASTGRGPQHF,TGTGCCAGCACGGGTCGGGGACCCCAGCATTTT
-,TRBV5-4,TRBJ2-4,TRBD1,CASSLVGTGWDIQYF,TGTGCCAGCAGCTTGGTCGGGACAGGGTGGGACATTCAGTACTTC
-,TRBV3-1/TRBV3-2,TRBJ2-3,-,CAPGPLPTDAQYF,TGTGCCCCCGGCCCCCTTCCCACAGATGCGCAGTATTTT
-,TRBV13,TRBJ1-1,TRBD1,CASRSTGDRNTEAFF,TGTGCCAGCAGGAGTACAGGGGATCGGAACACTGAAGCTTTCTTT
once,TRBV2,TRBJ1-5,-,CASSPTGINQPQHF,TGTGCCAGCAGTCCTACAGGGATCAATCAGCCCCAGCATTTT
-,TRBV15,TRBJ2-7,-,CATSRDREGGLPYEQYF,TGTGCCACCAGCAGAGATAGGGAGGGGGGTCTCCCCTACGAGCAGTACTTC
-,TRBV7-8,TRBJ1-5,-,CASSLGGIGRPEARPQHF,TGTGCCAGCAGCTTAGGGGGAATTGGGCGACCGGAGGCACGGCCCCAGCATTTT
-,TRBV7-9,TRBJ2-1,TRBD1,CASSHPGTGGLNNEQFF,TGTGCCAGCAGCCACCCCGGGACAGGGGGCCTAAACAATGAGCAGTTCTTC
-,TRBV5-1,TRBJ2-3,-,CASSPTGTDTQYF,TGCGCCAGCAGCCCGACGGGGACAGATACGCAGTATTTT
-,TRBV10-2,TRBJ2-7,TRBD1,CASGDSGREQYF,TGCGCCAGCGGGGACAGCGGACGGGAGCAGTACTTC
-,TRBV7-9,TRBJ1-6,TRBD1,CASSSTGEGSPLHF,TGTGCCAGCAGCTCAACAGGGGAAGGATCACCCCTCCACTTT
-,TRBV5-6,TRBJ1-3,TRBD1,CASSFRQGGAGNTIYF,TGTGCCAGCAGCTTTCGCCAGGGGGGCGCGGGAAACACCATATATTTT
-,TRBV29-1,TRBJ2-3,-,CSVDWSGRFSQYF,TGCAGCGTTGATTGGTCAGGCCGATTCTCGCAGTATTTT
few,TRBV7-2,TRBJ2-7,TRBD1,CASSQRTGRTSSYEQYF,TGTGCCAGCAGCCAGAGGACAGGACGTACTTCCTCCTACGAGCAGTACTTC
many,TRBV6-5,TRBJ1-2,TRBD1,CASSYSRTGGGYGYTF,TGTGCCAGCAGTTACTCCCGGACAGGGGGCGGCTATGGCTACACCTTC
-,TRBV19,TRBJ1-6,-,CASSRTWGQHNSPLHF,TGTGCCAGTAGCAGGACGTGGGGACAACATAATTCACCCCTCCACTTT
-,TRBV5-6,TRBJ1-4,TRBD1,CASSLQGNNEKLFF,TGTGCCAGCAGCTTACAGGGGAATAATGAAAAACTGTTTTTT
-,TRBV5-1,TRBJ1-2,-,CASSPGQNYGYTF,TGCGCCAGCAGCCCCGGACAGAACTATGGCTACACCTTC
-,TRBV4-1,TRBJ2-7,-,CASSQSRETASYEQYF,TGCGCCAGCAGCCAGAGCCGGGAAACAGCCTCCTACGAGCAGTACTTC
-,TRBV15,TRBJ2-2,-,CATSIGGELFF,TGTGCCACCAGCATCGGGGGGGAGCTGTTTTTT
-,TRBV15,TRBJ1-1,TRBD1,CATSRTGGSLSAFF,TGTGCCACCAGCAGGACAGGGGGCTCTTTGTCAGCTTTCTTT
-,TRBV4-1,TRBJ2-2,TRBD2,CASRLPGLAGTGELFF,TGCGCCAGTCGACTACCGGGACTAGCAGGCACCGGGGAGCTGTTTTTT
-,TRBV7-9,TRBJ2-3,TRBD2,CASSSRTSGSFAQYF,TGTGCCAGCAGTTCTAGGACTAGCGGGAGTTTCGCGCAGTATTTT
-,TRBV28,TRBJ2-7,-,CASSLPAEQYF,TGTGCCAGCAGTCTACCCGCCGAGCAGTACTTC
-,TRBV6-5,TRBJ1-5,TRBD1,CAGARDRYQPQHF,TGTGCCGGGGCCCGGGACAGATATCAGCCCCAGCATTTT
-,TRBV5-1,TRBJ1-2,TRBD1,CASSLRAGTGSGYTF,TGCGCCAGCAGCCTAAGGGCCGGGACAGGGAGCGGCTACACCTTC
-,TRBV6-1,TRBJ1-2,TRBD1,CASSEGTGGLYGYTF,TGTGCCAGCAGTGAAGGGACAGGGGGCCTGTATGGCTACACCTTC
once,TRBV3-1/TRBV3-2,TRBJ2-2,TRBD2,CASSPNSGRGTGELFF,TGTGCCAGCAGTCCGAATAGCGGGAGGGGCACCGGGGAGCTGTTTTTT